This T cell receptor beta chain was identified in a study of OX40 agonist ivuxolimab in advanced cancers. Germline CDR1 is MNHNS and CDR2 is SASEGT. There are 15 residues in the CDR3. Trimming removed 10 bases from V and 5 bases from J; junction bases left unmatched: 14. Only in-frame clones appear in the TCRdb table, and some are missing; sequencing was by immunoSEQ multiplex PCR. The sample shows about 69,000 clones, around 80% of them seen only once. If patients had autoimmune disease history or systemic immunosuppression, they were excluded. The sequencing used CD4+ or CD8+ T cells sorted from blood, collected in a trial of the OX40 agonist ivuxolimab. This TCR was sampled from an adult with an advanced solid tumor such as melanoma, head and neck, liver or kidney cancer. The chain recombines TRBV6-1 with TRBJ2-7; TRBD1 matches 10 bases. CDR3 in DNA: TGTGCCACCATGGAGCCGGGACAGGGGATCAACGAGCAGTACTTC. Translated: CATMEPGQGINEQYF.